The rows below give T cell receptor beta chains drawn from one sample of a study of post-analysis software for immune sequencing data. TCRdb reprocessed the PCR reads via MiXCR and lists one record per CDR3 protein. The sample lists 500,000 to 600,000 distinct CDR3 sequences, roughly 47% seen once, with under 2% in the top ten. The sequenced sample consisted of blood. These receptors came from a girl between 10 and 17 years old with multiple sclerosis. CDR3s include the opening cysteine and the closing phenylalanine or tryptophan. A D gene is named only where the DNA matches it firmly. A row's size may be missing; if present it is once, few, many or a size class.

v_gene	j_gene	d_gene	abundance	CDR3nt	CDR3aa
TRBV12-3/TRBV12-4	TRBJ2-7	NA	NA	TGTGCCAGCAGTCCGGGGTACGGCGAGCAGTACTTC	CASSPGYGEQYF
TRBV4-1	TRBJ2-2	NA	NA	TGCGCCAGCAGCCAAGAGGGCAGGGGTACCGGGGAGCTGTTTTTT	CASSQEGRGTGELFF
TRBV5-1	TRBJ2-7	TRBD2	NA	TGCGCCAGCAGCTTTTTCGGGACTAGCGGGGGGGCCACCTACAATGAGCAGTACTTC	CASSFFGTSGGATYNEQYF
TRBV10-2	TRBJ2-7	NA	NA	TGCGCCAGCAGTGAGTCTACAGGGAACGAGCAGTACTTC	CASSESTGNEQYF
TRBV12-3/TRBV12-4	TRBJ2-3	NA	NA	TGTGCCAGCAGTTACGACGCTAGCACAGATACGCAGTATTTT	CASSYDASTDTQYF
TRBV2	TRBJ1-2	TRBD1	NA	TGTGCCAGCAGGGAGGGACAGGGGGCGAGCTATGGCTACACCTTC	CASREGQGASYGYTF
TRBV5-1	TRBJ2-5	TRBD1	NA	TGCGCCAGCAGCCCAGGACAGGGGCGCCAAGAGACCCAGTACTTC	CASSPGQGRQETQYF
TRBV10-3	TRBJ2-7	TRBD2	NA	TGTGCCATCAGTCACCCATCCGGGACTAGCGGGTCTATCTACGAGCAGTACTTC	CAISHPSGTSGSIYEQYF
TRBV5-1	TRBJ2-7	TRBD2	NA	TGCGCCAGCAGCCTCGCGGGAGCGTTTCCCTACGAGCAGTACTTC	CASSLAGAFPYEQYF
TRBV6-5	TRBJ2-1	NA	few	TGTGCCAGCAGCCTGGGACAAACGGGGAATGAGCAGTTCTTC	CASSLGQTGNEQFF
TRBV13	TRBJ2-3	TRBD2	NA	TGTGCCAGCAGTTCACCGGGACTAGCGGGAGTCGATACAGATACGCAGTATTTT	CASSSPGLAGVDTDTQYF
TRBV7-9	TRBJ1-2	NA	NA	TGTGCCAGCAGCTTAAGGGCCCCGGGGCGGGGAGATACTAACTATGGCTACACCTTC	CASSLRAPGRGDTNYGYTF
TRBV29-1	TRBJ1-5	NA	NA	TGCAGCGTTGCTGACAGATTCGATCAGCCCCAGCATTTT	CSVADRFDQPQHF
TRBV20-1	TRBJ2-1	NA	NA	TGCAGTGCTAGAGATGGGGGGGGGGACACCCGGGGACTCAATGAGCAGTTCTTC	CSARDGGGDTRGLNEQFF
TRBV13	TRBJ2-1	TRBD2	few	TGTGCCAGCAGCCTTTTCGGCAGCGGGGTCTTCCGCTCCTACAATGAGCAGTTCTTC	CASSLFGSGVFRSYNEQFF
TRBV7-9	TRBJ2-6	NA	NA	TGTGCCAGCAGCTTAGCGATGGGGACTGGGGCCAACGTCCTGACTTTC	CASSLAMGTGANVLTF
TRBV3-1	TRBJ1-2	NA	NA	TGTGCCAGCAGCCAGGGGGGCCGAAGGGGCTACACCTTC	CASSQGGRRGYTF
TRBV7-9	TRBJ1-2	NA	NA	TGTGCCAGCAGCTCCCAGGGGAGCTATGGCTACACCTTC	CASSSQGSYGYTF